This entry lists 25 T cell receptor beta chains sequenced from one sample in a study of shared clonotypes between healthy human individuals. Profiled with immunoSEQ multiplex PCR; TCRdb holds only in-frame clones, not every one. The table has approximately 250,000 clones, over 60% seen once. What was sequenced was memory CD4+ T cells sorted from blood. Documented subset: CD45RA-negative fraction. These receptors originate from a man aged 30 to 39 in good health.

The rearrangement joins TRBV11-2 to TRBJ2-1; possible D gene TRBD2, 6 bases. This CDR3 is built from 16 residues. Germline CDR1 and CDR2: SGHAT and FQNNGV. Trimming took 5 bases from V and 1 from J, leaving 15 bases between them. The CDR3 region has the DNA TGTGCCAGCAGCCAGATGGTGGGACTGTCCTACAATGAGCAGTTCTTC. Protein: CASSQMVGLSYNEQFF.

The rearrangement links TRBV11-3 to TRBJ2-5, with D perhaps being TRBD1 or TRBD2 (5 bases each). V lost 6 bases, J lost 1 base, and 9 bases lay in between. The CDR3 length is 13 residues. Germline-derived CDR1 and CDR2 are SGHNT and YENEEA. The CDR3 nucleotides are TGTGCCAGCAGGGCCGGGGCCCAAGAGACCCAGTACTTC. It encodes CASRAGAQETQYF.

The rearrangement joins TRBV7-6 to TRBJ1-1; D gene ambiguous. Trimming removed 0 bases at V and 2 bases at J, with 7 bases between. The CDR3 runs 14 residues. From germline, CDR1 is SGHVS and CDR2 FNYEAQ. DNA for the CDR3: TGTGCCAGCAGCTTAGCGCCGGGAAACACTGAAGCTTTCTTT. It yields the protein CASSLAPGNTEAFF.

V is TRBV5-1 and J is TRBJ2-3, with D possibly TRBD1 on 6 matching bases. This CDR3 spans 15 amino acids. Between the trimmed V and J ends, which lost 0 bases and 5 bases, there was a span of 13 bases. From germline, CDR1 is SGHRS and CDR2 YFSETQ. CDR3 sequence (DNA): TGCGCCAGCAGCTTGGAGGGGGTCTCGGGAGATACGCAGTATTTT. Translated: CASSLEGVSGDTQYF. The full variable domain, in which reference TRBV5-1 and TRBJ2-3 provide the parts outside the CDR3, is KAGVTQTPRYLIKTRGQQVTLSCSPISGHRSVSWYQQTPGQGLQFLFEYFSETQRNKGNFPGRFSGRQFSNSRSEMNVSTLELGDSALYLCASSLEGVSGDTQYFGPGTRLTVL.

V is TRBV2 and J is TRBJ1-1; 8 bases map to TRBD1. This CDR3 contains 16 residues. The V segment lost 7 bases and the J segment 6 bases; nucleotides outside the gene matches: 16. Germline V gives CDR1 SNHLY, CDR2 FYNNEI. The CDR3: CASNPSLTGTGSEAFF. CDR3 DNA sequence: TGTGCCAGCAATCCCTCTTTGACGGGGACAGGCTCTGAAGCTTTCTTT.

This chain connects TRBV7-6 to TRBJ2-2; D may be TRBD1 (5 bases). The CDR3 totals 14 residues. V lost 5 bases to trimming and J lost 3 bases, with 10 bases between them. Germline V gene data show CDR1 as SGHVS and CDR2 as FNYEAQ. For the CDR3, the DNA is TGTGCCAGCAGCCATGACAGAGACACCGGGGAGCTGTTTTTT. Protein: CASSHDRDTGELFF.

The chain combines TRBV7-3 with TRBJ2-3; D not certain. Germline V gene lookup returns CDR1 SGHTA and CDR2 FQGTGA. The CDR3 length is 14 residues. The V end was cut by 5 bases, the J end by 4 bases, with 13 bases between. CDR3 in amino acids: CASSRTGDADTQYF. The CDR3 DNA is TGTGCCAGCAGCCGAACCGGAGATGCAGATACGCAGTATTTT.

Of note for this clone: The sample contains more than one DNA sequence encoding this CDR3. The chain links TRBV7-6 to TRBJ1-4, with a weak D call TRBD1 (6 bases). Trimming pared 0 bases from V and 0 bases from J, leaving 8 bases between. CDR1 SGHVS and CDR2 FNYEAQ come from the germline V gene. The length of the CDR3 is 16 residues. CDR3 in amino acids: CASSLAGATTNEKLFF. The CDR3 DNA follows: TGTGCCAGCAGCTTAGCGGGGGCAACAACTAATGAAAAACTGTTTTTT.

The rearrangement joins TRBV7-2 to TRBJ2-7; unclear D gene. This CDR3 contains 13 residues. Between the trimmed V and J ends, which lost 2 bases and 2 bases, there was a span of 7 bases. Per germline, CDR1 SGHTA and CDR2 FQGNSA. The CDR3 loop is CASSLSGTYEQYF. The CDR3 nucleotides read TGTGCCAGCAGCTTATCGGGTACCTACGAGCAGTACTTC.

This clone was counted at least ten times. The chain carries TRBV2 and TRBJ1-1; D uncertain. The germline V gene has CDR1 SNHLY and CDR2 FYNNEI. The CDR3 sequence is 15 residues long. With 8 bases removed from V and 0 bases from J, the gap between germline ends came to 16 bases. CDR3 protein: CASSRHRAMNTEAFF. CDR3 DNA: TGTGCCAGCTCACGACACAGAGCCATGAACACTGAAGCTTTCTTT.

The chain employs TRBV21-1 and TRBJ2-7; the table's D call of TRBD2 was not tested on the DNA. TRBV21-1 is an annotated pseudogene. There are 14 residues in the CDR3. The CDR3 DNA reads TGTGCCACCTTGGGGCCAGCGGGAGTTTACGAGCAGTACTTC. Its translation: CATLGPAGVYEQYF.

The chain is built from TRBV2 and TRBJ2-5; 8 bases are shared with TRBD1. CDR3 length: 14 amino acids. V gave up 4 bases and J gave up 4 bases; unmatched junction bases: 5. Per germline, CDR1 SNHLY and CDR2 FYNNEI. The CDR3 bases are TGTGCCAGCAGTGGACAGGGGACACGAGAGACCCAGTACTTC. Its translation is CASSGQGTRETQYF.

The chain combines TRBV28 with TRBJ2-1; D unresolved. The CDR3 is 13 residues long. V dropped 10 bases and J dropped 4 bases, with 14 bases sitting between them. The germline CDR1 and CDR2 sequences are MDHEN and SYDVKM. The CDR3 region has the DNA TGTGCCACCCGTTTTCGAAGTTACAATGAGCAGTTCTTC. As protein: CATRFRSYNEQFF.

The V call is TRBV29-1, the J call TRBJ2-1; D might be TRBD2 (6 bases). Looked up from germline, CDR1 is SQVTM and CDR2 is ANQGSEA. The CDR3 has 15 residues. V gave up 7 bases and J gave up 1 base, with 17 bases separating them. In DNA form, the CDR3 reads TGCAGCGCGGGAGTAGGGTACGGGTCCTACAATGAGCAGTTCTTC. Amino acids: CSAGVGYGSYNEQFF.

The V call is TRBV11-2, the J call TRBJ1-1, with D maybe TRBD1 (5 bases). Germline CDR1 and CDR2: SGHAT and FQNNGV. Deletions cut 0 bases from V and 5 bases from J, with 13 bases between. This CDR3 is 15 amino acids long. CDR3 sequence (DNA): TGTGCCAGCAGCTTAGACCCCCGGGGGAGGACTGAAGCTTTCTTT. This sequence encodes CASSLDPRGRTEAFF.

The V call is TRBV11-2, the J call TRBJ2-5; a weak D match, TRBD1 (5 bases). CDR1 is SGHAT, CDR2 FQNNGV, per germline. This CDR3 region has 14 residues. Trimming removed 3 bases from V and 1 base from J, with 9 bases in between. The CDR3 reads CASSFKTAQETQYF. The CDR3 coding sequence is TGTGCCAGCAGCTTTAAGACAGCCCAAGAGACCCAGTACTTC. Based on the CDR3 plus reference TRBV11-2 and TRBJ2-5, the full variable domain is EAGVAQSPRYKIIEKRQSVAFWCNPISGHATLYWYQQILGQGPKLLIQFQNNGVVDDSQLPKDRFSAERLKGVDSTLKIQPAKLEDSAVYLCASSFKTAQETQYFGPGTRLLVL.

The table lists this clone with many counts. The chain carries TRBV28 and TRBJ2-3; D remains ambiguous. CDR3 length: 15 residues. The V gene lost 5 bases and the J gene lost 6 bases, with 18 bases spanning the gap. Germline assignment: CDR1 MDHEN and CDR2 SYDVKM. CDR3 sequence: CASSGGPNVMDTQYF. CDR3 bases: TGTGCCAGCAGTGGTGGTCCAAACGTGATGGATACGCAGTATTTT.

The genes are TRBV6-5 and TRBJ1-2; D may be TRBD1 (5 bases). The CDR3 loop spans 15 amino acids. Germline CDR1 MNHEY, CDR2 SVGAGI. The V end lost 3 bases, the J end lost 1 base, and 12 bases lay between the germline ends. The CDR3 nucleotides are TGTGCCAGCAGTTATACAGGAACCAGTAACTATGGCTACACCTTC. It specifies CASSYTGTSNYGYTF.

The chain joins TRBV6-6 to TRBJ2-7; D gene unclear. The germline V gene encodes CDR1 MNHNY and CDR2 SVGAGI (reference sequence). Trimming left V 2 bases short and J 3 bases short, with 8 bases between. The length of the CDR3 is 13 residues. CDR3 coding DNA: TGTGCCAGCAGTTACGTCGCTAGCTACGAGCAGTACTTC. This gives the protein CASSYVASYEQYF.

A single count supports this clone. The chain is built from TRBV11-2 and TRBJ1-3; 7 positions match TRBD1. Losses at the gene ends were 5 bases for V and 4 bases for J; bases not matched to a gene: 11. CDR3 size: 16 residues. CDR1 SGHAT and CDR2 FQNNGV come from the germline V gene. The CDR3 loop reads CASSPLRGPMGNTIYF. As DNA, the CDR3 is TGTGCCAGCAGCCCCTTGAGGGGGCCCATGGGAAACACCATATATTTT.

The chain joins TRBV30 to TRBJ1-1; D uncertain. Trimming took 3 bases from V and 0 from J, leaving 8 bases between them. Per germline, CDR1 GTSNPN and CDR2 SVGIG (reference sequence). This CDR3 is built from 13 residues. CDR3 region: CAWRRVVNTEAFF. CDR3 DNA sequence: TGTGCCTGGAGAAGGGTGGTGAACACTGAAGCTTTCTTT.

CDR3 bases: TGTGCAGCAACTAGTGGGGAGGGGTATCAGCCCCAGCATTTT. It codes for CAATSGEGYQPQHF. The chain carries TRBV6-5 and TRBJ1-5; possible D gene TRBD1, 5 bases. The CDR3 sequence is 14 residues long. Per the germline V gene, CDR1 is MNHEY and CDR2 is SVGAGI.

This clone was counted between two and nine times. This chain connects TRBV6-6 to TRBJ2-3, with D perhaps assigned TRBD1 or TRBD2 (5 bases each). From germline, CDR1 is MNHNY and CDR2 SVGAGI (reference sequence). V was shortened by 0 bases and J by 6 bases, with 10 bases between the two germline ends. The CDR3 is 14 residues long. The CDR3 reads CASSYSRGRDTQYF. CDR3 sequence (DNA): TGTGCCAGCAGTTACTCGAGGGGTCGGGATACGCAGTATTTT.

This clone occurred once. The chain carries TRBV6-1 and TRBJ2-7; 7 bases fit TRBD2. The CDR3 is 8 amino acids. Per germline, CDR1 MNHNS and CDR2 SASEGT. The junction had 3 bases not matched to a gene; V was cut back by 11 bases and J by 11 bases. DNA for the CDR3: TGTGCCGCAGGGAGGGAGTACTTC. Residues: CAAGREYF.

This clone is medium-sized within its sample. The V gene is TRBV2, the J gene TRBJ2-7; no reliable D call. CDR3 length equals 11 residues. CDR1 and CDR2 (germline): SNHLY, FYNNEI. The germline V and J ends were trimmed by 2 bases and 9 bases, with 8 bases remaining between them. The CDR3 is CASSERPVQYF. The CDR3 DNA sequence: TGTGCCAGCAGTGAACGGCCGGTGCAGTACTTC. Using reference TRBV2 and TRBJ2-7 for the parts outside the CDR3, the full variable domain is EPEVTQTPSHQVTQMGQEVILRCVPISNHLYFYWYRQILGQKVEFLVSFYNNEISEKSEIFDDQFSVERPDGSNFTLKIRSTKLEDSAMYFCASSERPVQYFGPGTRLTVT.